This T cell receptor beta chain is drawn from a study of cytomegalovirus exposure and HLA in healthy donors (TCRdb year 2017). Regarding the complete study: An earlier analysis of approximately 600 of the donors reported roughly 300 Gb of sequence data and some 100 million unique TCR beta sequences from about 200 million T cells. In a later genetic analysis, genome-wide SNP genotypes for 398 of the 666 donors were used, and that subset was treated as a discovery cohort. Along with the approximately 650-subject first cohort, a separate validation cohort of over a hundred different subjects was used. The study aimed to test whether cataloging public T cell receptors could reveal signatures of past pathogen exposure. High-throughput TCR immunosequencing, statistical association of individual TCRs with disease status, and machine learning were combined to predict cytomegalovirus infection status. Donor age, sex, ethnicity and CMV serostatus were collected together with the repertoire data. Among about 400 genotyped donors of the cohort, an average of around 250,000 unique TCR beta nucleotide sequences was sequenced per donor, of which roughly 17% were non-productive. Among the roughly 400 genotyped donors, under 90% belonged to the genetic ancestry cluster associated with self-reported Caucasian donors. A later analysis re-examined previously published TCR beta repertoires from roughly 720 donors and added high-resolution HLA genotyping to investigate patterns of TCR occurrence. The study used immunosequencing to profile the T cell repertoires of several hundred subjects and linked those repertoires to cytomegalovirus serostatus. In the later analysis, no new phenotypic data were used to find candidate immune exposures; instead, reliance was placed on TCR beta sequences and their occurrence across donors. Class I and class II HLA loci were covered by the typing at four-digit resolution. All discovery cohort repertoires had been generated using a single sequencing platform. Typing coverage differed by locus: A, B, C, DRB1 and DQB1 were typed in about 629-630 donors, DQA1 in approximately 520, DPA1 in 600 to 610, and DPB1 in 472. An early release covering roughly 640 HLA-typed donors comprised 250 to 350 gigabases of sequencing data and approximately 80 million unique TCR sequences. An earlier analysis of around 540 of the donors applied high-throughput TCR beta sequencing to assess whether each TCR beta V gene segment acted as functional or pseudogenic. Because of strong linkage in the cohort, five DR-DQ haplotypes were treated as single units for association and clustering. The study at large found these results: Because HLA typing was missing for some donors at each locus, association tests included only the typed subset. In an earlier analysis of around 500 of the donors, most TCR beta V segments appeared in productive rearrangements about 87% or about 30% of the time, broadly matching IMGT annotations. The only immune exposure information available for the cohort was CMV serostatus. The study listed 150 to 200 TCR beta chains as associated with cytomegalovirus. It was suggested by the authors that the approach could potentially be generalized to other disease states and immunological phenotypes. A later analysis associated 16,951 TCR beta sequences with specific HLA alleles at a false discovery rate of 0.05. In a later genetic analysis, a missense DCLRE1C variant was associated with V-gene and J-gene trimming of TCR beta chains, and the association was replicated in an independent cohort. A later analysis found that TCR association rates varied across HLA loci, with DRB1 alleles showing the most associated TCRs and HLA-C alleles the fewest. Some IMGT-functional V segments, including TRBV6-2 and TRBV6-3, could not be told apart with the 87-base-pair reads, so those segments were excluded. According to a later analysis, most CMV-associated TCR beta chains appeared to be HLA-restricted, and the HLA associations seemed to be driven largely by CMV exposure. A group of highly shared sequence variants was considered likely to be a technical artifact of the sequencing pipeline. Assigning TCR associations to individual alleles was difficult when HLA alleles, especially DR and DQ, strongly co-occurred. In this cohort, only TCR beta chains were sequenced, and detectable features were limited by the absence of alpha or paired-chain data. According to a later genetic analysis, donors in an Asian-associated ancestry cluster had fewer N-insertions in productive TCRs than the roughly 700-donor mean. Across donors, most TCR sequences were observed very rarely, whereas some public TCRs were present in many individuals. Because counts were too low, 15 to 20 rarely observed V segments, including chromosome 9 orphons, were excluded from the earlier analysis of 587 of the donors. In a later analysis, HLA-associated TCR beta chains showed more clonal expansion and lower generation probabilities than non-associated chains that were equally common. The classifier was reported to diagnose cytomegalovirus status with high specificity and sensitivity in both the original cohort and the validation cohort. Linkage disequilibrium might explain the correlated functional status among segregating V segments, but an unknown experimental factor could not be ruled out. Several of the top co-occurrence clusters appeared to be linked to parvovirus B19, influenza, CMV and Epstein-Barr virus, according to a later analysis. Sequencing depth was assumed to be roughly uniform across donors in the presence/absence analyses, though that assumption may not hold. A further reported finding was that TCR beta sequences accurately predicted the HLA-A and HLA-B alleles for most subjects in the first cohort. A few of the identified cytomegalovirus-associated TCR beta chains were confirmed in vitro to be specific for cytomegalovirus antigens.

The cohort comprised more than 550 healthy bone marrow donors. At the time of sampling, all cohort members were nominally healthy, though unrecorded immune exposures were likely present. The donor tested CMV seronegative, placing the donor among the 300 to 400 seronegative members of the cohort. Every donor gave a peripheral blood sample, and the peripheral blood mononuclear cells from that sample were used for TCR beta sequencing. The Qiagen DNeasy Blood Extraction Kit was used to extract genomic DNA from the blood cell samples. This clone appeared once. The antigen this receptor binds is unknown. Nothing much larger sits one base from this clone, and base qualities are not available. The CDR3 covers 14 residues, taking in both the cysteine and the phenylalanine. CDR3 DNA only is kept here, 42 bases in frame from base 1. Looking up the germline V gene yields CDR1 MNHEY and CDR2 SVGAGI. V is trimmed back by 7 bases and J by 4 bases, and the junction contains 8 bases that no gene match accounts for.

The library relied on the immunoSEQ multiplex PCR assay. The multiplex PCR relied on a mix of 60 forward primers for TCR Vbeta segments and 13 reverse primers for TCR Jbeta segments. The CDR3 region of rearranged TCR beta genes was amplified from genomic DNA with a multiplex PCR assay. The amplified TCR beta libraries were sequenced on the Illumina HiSeq System as 87-base-pair reads. The authors' analysis ran thus. A later analysis tallied around 80 million unique TCR beta chains across the 700 or so repertoires, and some 10 million of those chains were shared by two or more donors. Raw reads were error-corrected and collapsed into unique sequences by a nearest-neighbor algorithm in which closely related sequences were merged to remove PCR and sequencing errors. V, D and J gene segments were assigned by aligning CDR3 sequences to IMGT reference sequences. For a sequence to be retained, at least a six-nucleotide match to both a V gene segment and a J gene segment was required. A rearrangement was called productive if the CDR3 had no stop codons and remained in frame with V and J, and every other rearrangement was called non-productive. Following IMGT convention, CDR3 was defined as the stretch from the second conserved V-encoded cysteine to the conserved J-encoded phenylalanine. The earlier analysis of fewer than 750 of the donors excluded sequences that lacked an unambiguous match to a single V gene segment. An earlier analysis of roughly 590 of the donors called V segments functional above 56.7% productive rearrangements and segregating when the between-donor standard deviation exceeded 5%. A statistical classification framework was built to diagnose cytomegalovirus status from the catalog of TCR beta chain sequences. V and J gene assignment, in a later analysis, came from comparing TCR nucleotide sequences with IMGT/GENE-DB human TR gene sequences. A later analysis assigned CDR3 sequences and most-parsimonious VDJ recombination scenarios with the TCRdist pipeline. In a later analysis, each TCR beta chain was defined by its CDR3 amino acid sequence together with its V-gene family, and reads without a unique V-gene family were excluded. As a way to deal with suspected cross-contamination and a sequencing artifact, a later analysis dropped 450 to 600 nucleotide sequences that were highly shared and had low generation probability. A later analysis calculated a clonal expansion index for each public chain from normalized within-repertoire ranks of inferred template counts. In a later analysis, generation probabilities were computed with a VDJ recombination model fitted to out-of-frame rearrangements, and the resulting probabilities were checked against IGoR. In a later analysis, TCR-TCR, TCR-HLA and TCR-CMV co-occurrence was scored with hypergeometric tests, and a repertoire-size bias correction was applied to TCR pairs. In a later analysis, false discovery rates were estimated by permuting HLA or CMV assignments 20 times. In a later analysis, co-occurring TCRs were grouped using DBSCAN, with TCRdist sequence similarity added in when clustering inside HLA-allele-positive subsets. Repertoires with fewer than 30,000 or more than 120,000 public chains were left out of co-occurrence clustering, as were about five repertoires with anomalous nucleotide sharing. TCRdb retrieved this table from immuneACCESS and kept in-frame rearrangements only. Not all clones are present; in checked studies, unresolved V genes account for under half, and no reason is known for the remainder. Clonal size and the V and J genes are those of that table, whereas D and trimming came from the DNA. In all, the sample holds some 140,000 clones, and 60% to 75% of those were seen once. The ten largest clones represent over 2.5% of the sample.

The sequence was obtained from a man aged 18 to 30 in good health and CMV-seronegative. The sample taken for sequencing was PBMCs. The rearranged chain carries TRBV6-5 and TRBJ1-2; TRBD1 aligns with 8 central bases. The nucleotide sequence is given as TGTGCCAGCACTAGAAGGGGACAGGTCTATGGCTACACCTTC. Its translation is CASTRRGQVYGYTF.